The 11 T cell receptor beta chains below all came from one sample that was sequenced in a study of blood T cell repertoires in COVID-19 (dated by TCRdb to 2018 to 2020). Libraries were built with the immunoSEQ multiplex PCR assay. Here the immuneACCESS table is served through TCRdb, limited to in-frame sequences with V and J called. Missing clones are a known gap in these copies; in checked studies unresolved V genes cover under half, and the rest lacks a known reason. This sample gives about 320,000 clones in total; around 89% of them show up just once. Together, the top ten hold approximately 1.8% of the sample. Sequences were obtained from peripheral blood. The receptor set was obtained from a woman aged 25 to 39 with COVID-19, enrolled during active disease.

This chain links TRBV9 with TRBJ2-3, with 10 bases lining up with TRBD2. CDR3 size: 16 residues. The trim removed 3 bases at V and 7 bases at J, leaving 11 bases unmatched. The V gene's germline CDR1 is SGDLS and CDR2 YYNGEE. The CDR3 reads CASSAQSGGAVYTQYF. CDR3 nucleotides: TGTGCCAGCAGCGCGCAGAGCGGGGGGGCCGTGTATACGCAGTATTTT.

This clone has only one observation. The chain links TRBV24-1 to TRBJ2-1; 7 bases agree with TRBD1. The CDR3 is made up of 16 amino acids. CDR1 is KGHDR and CDR2 is SFDVKD in the germline V gene. Trimming cost V 4 bases and J 2 bases; bases outside gene matches: 7. The CDR3 spells CATSDTGTATYNEQFF. The CDR3 nucleotides read TGTGCCACCAGTGACACCGGGACAGCAACCTACAATGAGCAGTTCTTC.

This CDR3 is CASSGGGHGYTF. The CDR3 nucleotides read TGTGCCAGCAGCGGAGGAGGGCATGGCTACACCTTC. The chain combines TRBV3-1 (or the pseudogene TRBV3-2) with TRBJ1-2; D ambiguous. V was cut by 5 bases and J by 6 bases, with 10 bases left in between. Per the germline V gene, CDR1 is LGHDT and CDR2 is YNNKEL (reference sequence). The CDR3 spans 12 residues.

The chain joins TRBV7-9 to TRBJ1-1; D perhaps matches TRBD1 (6 bases). The CDR3 loop spans 16 amino acids. V lost 5 bases, J lost 1 base, and 17 bases lay in between. Germline V gene sequence: CDR1 SEHNR, CDR2 FQNEAQ (reference sequence). The CDR3 coding sequence is TGTGCCAGCAGCCCTACGGGGGGCGGACAGAACACTGAAGCTTTCTTT. As protein: CASSPTGGGQNTEAFF.

Here the CDR3 DNA reads TGTGCCAGCAGCCGTGGACAGACCTACGAGCAGTACGTC. It yields the protein CASSRGQTYEQYV. This chain uses TRBV7-9 with TRBJ2-7, with D maybe TRBD1 (6 bases). V gave up 5 bases and J gave up 2 bases, with 10 bases separating them. The CDR3 has 13 amino acids. The V gene's germline CDR1 is SEHNR and CDR2 FQNEAQ (reference sequence).

The chain combines TRBV6-5 with TRBJ1-5; 7 nucleotides match TRBD1. With V trimmed by 2 bases and J by 1 base, 5 bases remained unmatched. The CDR3 has 16 amino acids. Looked up from germline, CDR1 is MNHEY and CDR2 is SVGAGI. CDR3 residues: CASSYGRRGSNQPQHF. The CDR3 nucleotides are TGTGCCAGCAGTTACGGGCGCAGGGGGAGCAATCAGCCCCAGCATTTT.

J is TRBJ1-2 and V is TRBV2; D not certain. Germline lookup yields CDR1 SNHLY and CDR2 FYNNEI. The CDR3 runs 13 residues. The V end lost 6 bases, the J end lost 4 bases, and 12 bases lay between the germline ends. The CDR3 here is CASSLGRIYGYTF. The CDR3 nucleotides are TGTGCCAGCAGCCTGGGGAGGATCTATGGCTACACCTTC.

The chain joins TRBV6-5 to TRBJ1-4; tentative D call: TRBD1 (6 bases). The germline CDR1 and CDR2 sequences are MNHEY and SVGAGI. The CDR3 extends over 14 amino acids. V lost 5 bases, J lost 5 bases, and 12 bases lay in between. The CDR3 spells CASSPQGPNEKLFF. The CDR3 coding sequence is TGTGCCAGCAGTCCACAGGGTCCGAATGAAAAACTGTTTTTT.

The V and J genes are TRBV4-1 and TRBJ1-6; 11 nucleotides line up with TRBD1. Germline CDR1 is MGHRA and CDR2 is YSYEKL. V shed 4 bases, J shed 0 bases, and the junction held 8 bases outside the gene matches. The CDR3 consists of 19 residues. The CDR3 loop reads CASSPRDRGLSSYNSPLHF. CDR3 DNA sequence: TGCGCCAGCAGCCCCCGGGACAGGGGGTTGAGCTCCTATAATTCACCCCTCCACTTT.

The gene calls are TRBV6-5 and TRBJ1-5, with 10 bases matching TRBD1. The CDR3 has 15 residues. The germline CDR1 and CDR2 sequences are MNHEY and SVGAGI. The V and J ends lost 6 bases and 7 bases, in that order; junction bases with no gene match: 9. CDR3 sequence: CASSQPGQGNQPQHF. The CDR3 nucleotides read TGTGCCAGCAGCCAACCGGGACAGGGGAACCAGCCCCAGCATTTT.

J is TRBJ1-5 and V is TRBV15; D not certain. There are 14 residues in the CDR3. Trimming took off 1 base at V and 1 base at J, with 5 bases between the two ends. In germline, CDR1 is LNHNV, CDR2 YYDKDF (reference sequence). In DNA, the CDR3 is TGTGCCACCAGCAGAGGGCAGAGCAATCAGCCCCAGCATTTT. It is translated as CATSRGQSNQPQHF.